Below, 17 T cell receptor beta chains from the same sample are listed, as sequenced in a study of OX40 agonist ivuxolimab in advanced cancers. The method was immunoSEQ multiplex PCR; TCRdb's version includes in-frame clones alone and lacks a portion of them. The repertoire holds tens of thousands of clones, with roughly 88% as singletons. The specimen was CD4+ or CD8+ T cells sorted from blood, collected in a trial of the OX40 agonist ivuxolimab. The source is an adult with an advanced solid tumor such as melanoma, head and neck, liver or kidney cancer.

This chain uses TRBV9 with TRBJ2-3, with 9 bases that match TRBD2. V was pared by 0 bases and J by 5 bases, with 10 bases of the junction left unmatched. This CDR3 has 17 residues. The germline CDR1 and CDR2 sequences are SGDLS and YYNGEE. As DNA, the CDR3 is TGTGCCAGCAGCGTAGTTTCGGGACTAGCACGGAAAGATACGCAGTATTTT. The encoded protein is CASSVVSGLARKDTQYF.

The chain uses TRBV7-3 and TRBJ2-5; 11 bases are a match to TRBD2. This CDR3 has 15 amino acids. The germline CDR1 and CDR2 sequences are SGHTA and FQGTGA. V trimming: 3 bases; J trimming: 5 bases; junction bases outside the gene matches: 5. The chain's CDR3 is CASSLGLAVGETQYF. CDR3 coding DNA: TGTGCCAGCAGCTTGGGACTAGCGGTCGGGGAGACCCAGTACTTC. The whole variable domain, filled in from reference TRBV7-3 and TRBJ2-5, reads GAGVSQTPSNKVTEKGKYVELRCDPISGHTALYWYRQSLGQGPEFLIYFQGTGAADDSGLPNDRFFAVRPEGSVSTLKIQRTERGDSAVYLCASSLGLAVGETQYFGPGTRLLVL.

The J gene is TRBJ2-7, the V gene TRBV18; 7 positions agree with TRBD1. V dropped 0 bases and J dropped 1; count of bases not matched to a gene: 3. The CDR3 totals 15 residues. Germline values: CDR1 KGHSH, CDR2 LQKENI. The chain's CDR3 is CASSPPTGVSYEQYF. CDR3 nucleotides: TGTGCCAGCTCACCACCCACAGGGGTATCCTACGAGCAGTACTTC. The entire variable domain, with the rest obtained from reference TRBV18 and TRBJ2-7, is as follows: NAGVMQNPRHLVRRRGQEARLRCSPMKGHSHVYWYRQLPEEGLKFMVYLQKENIIDESGMPKERFSAEFPKEGPSILRIQQVVRGDSAAYFCASSPPTGVSYEQYFGPGTRLTVT.

The J gene is TRBJ1-1, the V gene TRBV11-3, with D maybe TRBD1 (5 bases). CDR3 length: 12 amino acids. Germline V lookup: CDR1 SGHNT, CDR2 YENEEA. The V gene lost 5 bases and the J gene lost 8 bases, with 12 bases spanning the gap. CDR3 loop: CASSPRDGEAFF. The DNA of the CDR3 is TGTGCCAGCAGCCCACGGGACGGCGAAGCTTTCTTT.

The chain recombines TRBV11-2 with TRBJ2-3; D unclear. The CDR3 is 15 amino acids. Per germline, CDR1 SGHAT and CDR2 FQNNGV. V was cut by 5 bases and J by 2 bases, with 14 bases left in between. The CDR3 is CASSKVGGYTDTQYF. Here the CDR3 DNA reads TGTGCCAGCAGCAAGGTTGGCGGATACACAGATACGCAGTATTTT. Drawing the rest from reference TRBV11-2 and TRBJ2-3, the complete variable domain is EAGVAQSPRYKIIEKRQSVAFWCNPISGHATLYWYQQILGQGPKLLIQFQNNGVVDDSQLPKDRFSAERLKGVDSTLKIQPAKLEDSAVYLCASSKVGGYTDTQYFGPGTRLTVL.

This chain links TRBV28 with TRBJ2-2; D is possibly TRBD1 (5 bases). The V end was cut by 4 bases, the J end by 1 base, with 7 bases between. From germline, CDR1 is MDHEN and CDR2 SYDVKM. The CDR3 covers 14 residues. The CDR3 sequence is CASSSGQNTGELFF. CDR3 coding DNA: TGTGCCAGCAGTTCCGGACAGAACACCGGGGAGCTGTTTTTT.

This clone was detected only a few times. This chain uses TRBV10-3 with TRBJ2-1; 8 nucleotides line up with TRBD2. J gave up 0 bases and V 4 bases, and 14 bases lay outside the gene matches. The CDR3 loop spans 19 amino acids. Looked up from germline, CDR1 is ENHRY and CDR2 is SYGVKD. CDR3 sequence reads: CAISGLSREGLVSYNEQFF. The CDR3 DNA sequence: TGTGCCATCAGTGGTCTCTCTCGGGAGGGCCTTGTCTCCTACAATGAGCAGTTCTTC.

The chain joins TRBV6-1 to TRBJ2-7; 11 nucleotides line up with TRBD2. The CDR3 runs 16 residues. J gave up 1 base and V 3 bases, and 5 bases lay outside the gene matches. Germline V gene sequence: CDR1 MNHNS, CDR2 SASEGT. CDR3 sequence reads: CASSEGGTSGSYEQYF. The DNA for the CDR3 is TGTGCCAGCAGTGAGGGTGGGACTAGCGGTTCCTACGAGCAGTACTTC.

The chain has TRBV7-2 and TRBJ2-1, with TRBD2 as a possible D gene (6 bases). V lost 5 bases to trimming and J lost 1 base, with 21 bases between them. Germline V gene lookup returns CDR1 SGHTA and CDR2 FQGNSA. The CDR3 has 18 amino acids. This chain's CDR3 is CASSQLPGEPKSYNEQFF. CDR3 DNA: TGTGCCAGCAGCCAGCTGCCGGGGGAGCCAAAGTCCTACAATGAGCAGTTCTTC.

The genes are TRBV25-1 and TRBJ2-1; 7 bases are shared with TRBD1. With 5 bases clipped from V and 2 bases from J, the junction kept 6 bases outside the gene matches. This CDR3 contains 15 residues. In germline, CDR1 is MGHDK, CDR2 SYGVNS. The CDR3: CASSIGGLPYNEQFF. The CDR3 DNA follows: TGTGCCAGCAGTATAGGGGGCCTTCCCTACAATGAGCAGTTCTTC.

The V call is TRBV4-2, the J call TRBJ2-6; 7 nucleotides agree with TRBD2. This CDR3 region has 18 residues. Trimming at V came to 1 base and at J to 0 bases, leaving 6 bases not matched to a gene. The germline V gene has CDR1 LGHNA and CDR2 YNFKEQ. In nucleotides, the CDR3 is TGTGCCAGCAGCCAAGTTGGGGGAGGGTTCTCTGGGGCCAACGTCCTGACTTTC. It is translated as CASSQVGGGFSGANVLTF.

This clone was seen a single time. The genes are TRBV29-1 and TRBJ1-1, with 7 bases matching TRBD1. The CDR3 contains 14 residues. V trimming: 4 bases; J trimming: 5 bases; junction bases outside the gene matches: 10. The germline CDR1 and CDR2 sequences are SQVTM and ANQGSEA. In DNA, the CDR3 is TGCAGCGTTGGAGACAGGGTGGGGAGGACTGAAGCTTTCTTT. It yields the protein CSVGDRVGRTEAFF.

The J gene is TRBJ1-5, the V gene TRBV7-2; a weak D match, TRBD1 (6 bases). V was trimmed by 1 base and J by 6 bases, leaving 7 bases between them. CDR1 is SGHTA and CDR2 is FQGNSA in the germline V gene. This CDR3 comprises 13 residues. The CDR3 here is CASSLVGGQPQHF. The DNA of the CDR3 is TGTGCCAGCAGCTTAGTAGGGGGTCAGCCCCAGCATTTT.

This clone was detected once. The rearrangement links TRBV19 to TRBJ1-1; D is unclear. Germline lookup yields CDR1 LNHDA and CDR2 SQIVND (reference sequence). This CDR3 comprises 12 residues. Trimming took off 4 bases at V and 5 bases at J, with 8 bases between the two ends. The CDR3 nucleotides read TGTGCCAGTAGTAAACGGGGTACTGAAGCTTTCTTT. It translates to CASSKRGTEAFF.

V gene TRBV7-8 combines with J gene TRBJ1-2, with D possibly matching TRBD1 (5 bases). This CDR3 is 13 amino acids long. CDR1 and CDR2 (germline): SGHVS, FQNEAQ. V lost 4 bases and J 7 bases, leaving 13 bases between the germline ends. CDR3 bases: TGTGCCAGCAGCTCTCCGACAGATAGTGGCTACACCTTC. The encoded protein is CASSSPTDSGYTF. Full variable domain (missing parts from reference TRBV7-8 and TRBJ1-2): GAGVSQSPRYKVAKRGQDVALRCDPISGHVSLFWYQQALGQGPEFLTYFQNEAQLDKSGLPSDRFFAERPEGSVSTLKIQRTQQEDSAVYLCASSSPTDSGYTFGSGTRLTVV.

The chain carries TRBV6-1 and TRBJ2-5; a weak D match, TRBD1 (5 bases). This CDR3 has 14 amino acids. Germline CDR1 reads MNHNS; CDR2 reads SASEGT. Between the trimmed V and J ends, which lost 8 bases and 3 bases, there was a span of 16 bases. In nucleotides, the CDR3 is TGTGCCAGCCTACGACTTGGGGCAGAAGAGACCCAGTACTTC. It translates to CASLRLGAEETQYF.

The chain couples TRBV28 to TRBJ2-5, with TRBD1 matching over 9 bases. CDR1 is MDHEN, CDR2 SYDVKM, per germline. The V gene end was trimmed by 6 bases and the J gene end by 5 bases; junction bases not matched to a gene: 13. The CDR3 has 16 residues. This CDR3 is CASSRPVGQGTETQYF. DNA for the CDR3: TGTGCCAGCAGCCGTCCTGTGGGACAGGGAACGGAGACCCAGTACTTC.